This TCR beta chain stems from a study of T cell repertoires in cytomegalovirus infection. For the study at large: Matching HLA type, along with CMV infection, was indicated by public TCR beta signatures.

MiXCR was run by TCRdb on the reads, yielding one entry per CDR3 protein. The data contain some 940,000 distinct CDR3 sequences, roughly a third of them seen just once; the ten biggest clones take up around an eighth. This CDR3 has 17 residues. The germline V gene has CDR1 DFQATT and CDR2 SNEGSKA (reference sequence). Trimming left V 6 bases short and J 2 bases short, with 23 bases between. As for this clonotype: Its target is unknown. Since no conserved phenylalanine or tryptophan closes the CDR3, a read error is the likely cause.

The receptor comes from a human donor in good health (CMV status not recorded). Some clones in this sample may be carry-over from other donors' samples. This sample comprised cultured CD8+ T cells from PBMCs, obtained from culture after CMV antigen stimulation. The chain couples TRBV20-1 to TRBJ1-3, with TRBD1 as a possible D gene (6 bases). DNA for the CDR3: TGCAGTGCCACCCAGGGTCCTAACAGGGCGACTGGAAACACCATATATTCT. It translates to CSATQGPNRATGNTIYS.